In its sample, the clone carrying this T cell receptor beta chain was seen a few times. The data are from a study of technical replicates of blood from several donors. Sequencing was performed with immunoSEQ multiplex PCR; in TCRdb, only in-frame clones are kept and a portion is missing. The profile covers about 15,000 clones, with approximately 78% appearing a single time and about 11% taken by the ten largest. CDR1 is SQVTM, CDR2 ANQGSEA, per germline. V dropped 3 bases and J dropped 7; count of bases not matched to a gene: 6. The CDR3 spans 13 residues. The rearrangement links TRBV29-1 to TRBJ2-7, with TRBD1 matching over 10 bases. The sequenced sample consisted of PBMCs. The sequence was obtained from a human donor in good health. This chain's CDR3 is CSVEGQGRGEQYF. DNA of the CDR3: TGCAGCGTTGAGGGACAGGGGCGGGGAGAGCAGTACTTC.